The 19 T cell receptor beta chains listed next were all sequenced from one sample in a study of brain T cells in children with intractable seizures. Indicated time point: blood from clinic visit 5 months post-surgery; TSC patient then seizure free. This table comes from immunoSEQ multiplex PCR, and its TCRdb copy is limited to in-frame clones, with some not included. Counted here are 340,000 or so clones, over 90% occurring once; the ten biggest clones make up roughly 5.8%. The starting material was peripheral blood, obtained about 5 months after surgery. Every receptor here comes from a boy under three years old with tuberous sclerosis and intractable seizures.

V usage is TRBV7-3 and J usage is TRBJ2-7, with TRBD1 matching over 8 bases. CDR1 SGHTA and CDR2 FQGTGA come from the germline V gene. The CDR3 is 13 residues long. Trimming cost V 5 bases and J 6 bases; bases outside gene matches: 6. Written as DNA, the CDR3 is TGTGCCAGCAGCAACGGACAGGGAAGCGAGCAGTACTTC. Amino acids: CASSNGQGSEQYF. Full variable domain (remainder filled in from reference TRBV7-3 and TRBJ2-7): GAGVSQTPSNKVTEKGKYVELRCDPISGHTALYWYRQSLGQGPEFLIYFQGTGAADDSGLPNDRFFAVRPEGSVSTLKIQRTERGDSAVYLCASSNGQGSEQYFGPGTRLTVT.

Remarks on this clone: The sample holds other DNA sequences that translate to the same CDR3. V is TRBV28 and J is TRBJ1-5; D unresolved. Germline V gene sequence: CDR1 MDHEN, CDR2 SYDVKM. With 4 bases removed from V and 2 bases from J, the gap between germline ends came to 6 bases. This CDR3 spans 13 amino acids. CDR3 DNA: TGTGCCAGCAGTTCGAGGGGCAATCAGCCCCAGCATTTT. Translating gives CASSSRGNQPQHF.

This chain links TRBV12-3 or TRBV12-4 with TRBJ1-1; TRBD1 aligns across 8 bases. This CDR3 region has 13 residues. V trimming: 6 bases; J trimming: 8 bases; junction bases outside the gene matches: 8. The CDR3: CASSRTGPSEAFF. The CDR3 DNA follows: TGTGCCAGCAGCCGGACAGGGCCTTCAGAAGCTTTCTTT.

The chain carries TRBV5-6 and TRBJ2-1, with D tentatively TRBD1 or TRBD2 (5 bases each). The CDR3 covers 13 residues. Trimming left V 1 base short and J 8 bases short, with 10 bases between. The germline CDR1 and CDR2 sequences are SGHDT and YYEEEE. CDR3 in amino acids: CASSLPGSDEQFF. Here the CDR3 DNA reads TGTGCCAGCAGCTTGCCAGGGAGTGATGAGCAGTTCTTC.

This clone was observed a single time. The chain combines TRBV10-3 with TRBJ2-3; 9 bases line up with TRBD2. The CDR3 is 14 amino acids. V lost 8 bases, J lost 0 bases, and 3 bases stayed unmatched. CDR1 and CDR2 (germline): ENHRY, SYGVKD. DNA for the CDR3: TGTGCCATCTTAGCGGGGGCCAGCACAGATACGCAGTATTTT. Amino acid sequence: CAILAGASTDTQYF.

The chain combines TRBV28 with TRBJ1-4; D unclear. V lost 6 bases and J lost 0, with 11 bases in between. Germline V lookup: CDR1 MDHEN, CDR2 SYDVKM. This CDR3 spans 15 amino acids. Here the CDR3 reads CASSPPRSTNEKLFF. The CDR3 DNA is TGTGCCAGCAGCCCACCTCGATCAACTAATGAAAAACTGTTTTTT. Variable domain in full (rest from reference TRBV28 and TRBJ1-4): DVKVTQSSRYLVKRTGEKVFLECVQDMDHENMFWYRQDPGLGLRLIYFSYDVKMKEKGDIPEGYSVSREKKERFSLILESASTNQTSMYLCASSPPRSTNEKLFFGSGTQLSVL.

V usage is TRBV9 and J usage is TRBJ2-6; 7 bases are a match to TRBD1. V lost 3 bases, J lost 4 bases, and 7 bases stayed unmatched. This CDR3 has 16 amino acids. The germline gives CDR1 SGDLS, CDR2 YYNGEE. CDR3 in DNA: TGTGCCAGCAGCGGACGACAGGGCTCAGGGGCCAACGTCCTGACTTTC. It encodes CASSGRQGSGANVLTF.

V is TRBV3-1 (or the pseudogene TRBV3-2) and J is TRBJ2-5; 7 bases are a match to TRBD1. Losses at the gene ends were 1 base for V and 0 bases for J; bases not matched to a gene: 8. Germline V gene lookup returns CDR1 LGHDT and CDR2 YNNKEL (reference sequence). The CDR3 is 17 amino acids. CDR3 residues: CASSQGRWGQHQETQYF. DNA for the CDR3: TGTGCCAGCAGCCAAGGCCGGTGGGGACAGCACCAAGAGACCCAGTACTTC.

V and J are TRBV25-1 and TRBJ1-2, with 8 bases matching TRBD1. V shed 3 bases, J shed 5 bases, and the junction held 8 bases outside the gene matches. This CDR3 has 15 residues. Germline V lookup: CDR1 MGHDK, CDR2 SYGVNS. In DNA form, the CDR3 reads TGTGCCAGCAGTGAGTCGAACGACAGGGGTTATGGCTACACCTTC. Amino acid sequence: CASSESNDRGYGYTF.

This rearrangement joins TRBV6-6 to TRBJ2-1; 7 bases map to TRBD2. The V segment lost 3 bases and the J segment 3 bases; nucleotides outside the gene matches: 5. Germline CDR1 and CDR2: MNHNY and SVGAGI (reference sequence). The CDR3 sequence is 15 residues long. The CDR3 here is CASSYAGEYYNEQFF. The CDR3 DNA reads TGTGCCAGCAGTTATGCGGGGGAATACTACAATGAGCAGTTCTTC.

The gene calls are TRBV24-1 and TRBJ2-3; D is unresolved. V lost 5 bases, J lost 0 bases, and 14 bases lay in between. CDR3 length: 16 amino acids. Germline-derived CDR1 and CDR2 are KGHDR and SFDVKD. The CDR3 region is CATSGSSFASTDTQYF. CDR3 nucleotide sequence: TGTGCCACCAGTGGTTCCAGTTTTGCTAGCACAGATACGCAGTATTTT.

V gene TRBV11-3 combines with J gene TRBJ1-2; no definite D call. With 5 bases removed from V and 9 bases from J, the gap between germline ends came to 16 bases. The CDR3 runs 13 residues. Germline-derived CDR1 and CDR2 are SGHNT and YENEEA. The CDR3 sequence is CASSHDSRGSYTF. DNA for the CDR3: TGTGCCAGCAGCCACGATTCGCGGGGTAGCTACACCTTC. Filled out from reference TRBV11-3 and TRBJ1-2, the complete variable domain reads EAGVVQSPRYKIIEKKQPVAFWCNPISGHNTLYWYLQNLGQGPELLIRYENEEAVDDSQLPKDRFSAERLKGVDSTLKIQPAELGDSAVYLCASSHDSRGSYTFGSGTRLTVV.

About this clone itself: In the same sample, other DNA sequences code for this CDR3. The chain couples TRBV7-3 to TRBJ1-1; D is uncertain. The CDR3 has 13 amino acids. CDR1 and CDR2 from the germline V gene are SGHTA and FQGTGA. Trimming took off 5 bases at V and 1 base at J, with 8 bases between the two ends. The CDR3 loop is CASSLAENTEAFF. CDR3 nucleotides: TGTGCCAGCAGCCTAGCCGAGAACACTGAAGCTTTCTTT. Full variable domain (outside the CDR3, taken from reference TRBV7-3 and TRBJ1-1): GAGVSQTPSNKVTEKGKYVELRCDPISGHTALYWYRQSLGQGPEFLIYFQGTGAADDSGLPNDRFFAVRPEGSVSTLKIQRTERGDSAVYLCASSLAENTEAFFGQGTRLTVV.

The V gene is TRBV6-5, the J gene TRBJ1-2, with D tentatively TRBD1 (6 bases). Trimming took 9 bases from V and 8 from J, leaving 16 bases between them. Germline V CDR1 and CDR2: MNHEY, SVGAGI. The CDR3 totals 12 residues. CDR3 sequence reads: CASYRGGDGYTF. The CDR3 DNA sequence: TGTGCCAGTTATAGGGGGGGAGACGGCTACACCTTC.

V and J are TRBV9 and TRBJ2-5, with TRBD2 identical over 7 bases. The CDR3 runs 16 residues. Unmatched junction bases numbered 7, after V lost 0 bases and J lost 2 bases. Germline values: CDR1 SGDLS, CDR2 YYNGEE. This CDR3 is CASSVGLAAIQETQYF. CDR3 bases: TGTGCCAGCAGCGTAGGGCTAGCGGCTATTCAAGAGACCCAGTACTTC.

This rearrangement joins TRBV30 to TRBJ1-6; 11 bases map to TRBD1. The J segment lost 10 bases and the V segment lost 8 bases, leaving 7 bases of the junction unmatched. The germline gives CDR1 GTSNPN, CDR2 SVGIG (reference sequence). The CDR3 is made up of 13 amino acids. CDR3 amino acids: CAGRTGGGSPLHF. The CDR3 region has the DNA TGTGCCGGACGGACAGGGGGCGGGTCACCCCTCCACTTT.

The chain carries TRBV27 and TRBJ1-1; 7 nucleotides agree with TRBD1. CDR1 and CDR2 from the germline V gene are MNHEY and SMNVEV (reference sequence). The J segment lost 0 bases and the V segment lost 5 bases, leaving 6 bases of the junction unmatched. CDR3 size: 15 residues. CDR3 bases: TGTGCCAGCAGTACCTCGACAGGGTTGAACACTGAAGCTTTCTTT. Translating gives CASSTSTGLNTEAFF.

V is TRBV29-1 and J is TRBJ1-2; D call uncertain. Germline assignment: CDR1 SQVTM and CDR2 ANQGSEA. V was shortened by 1 base and J by 2 bases, with 17 bases between the two germline ends. The CDR3 contains 16 residues. The CDR3 protein is CSVEGAWQERNYGYTF. The DNA of the CDR3 is TGCAGCGTTGAAGGCGCGTGGCAGGAAAGGAACTATGGCTACACCTTC.

This chain connects TRBV6-4 to TRBJ2-2; D remains ambiguous. V shed 6 bases and J shed 3 bases, with 11 bases lying between them. The germline CDR1 and CDR2 sequences are MRHNA and SNTAGT. This CDR3 region has 14 residues. CDR3 region: CASRARLDTGELFF. In DNA form, the CDR3 reads TGTGCCAGCAGGGCTAGATTAGACACCGGGGAGCTGTTTTTT.